The 25 T cell receptor beta chains below all came from one sample that was sequenced in a study of T cells in Graves' hyperthyroidism and ophthalmopathy. TCR beta CDR3 regions were amplified from RNA. Primed by the HTBI set, a first-round RT-PCR was run on the TCR CDR3. TCRdb used MiXCR to reprocess the multiplex PCR reads, holding one entry per CDR3 protein. The sample records fewer than 650,000 distinct CDR3 sequences, less than 15% being singletons. The source material was blood. These TCRs come from a woman aged 40 to 50 with Graves' hyperthyroidism.

This clonotype was found many times. CDR3 bases: TGCGCCAGCAGCTTGCTGGAGGACAACACAGATACGCAGTATTTT. This encodes CASSLLEDNTDTQYF. V is TRBV5-1 and J is TRBJ2-3; possibly TRBD1 or TRBD2 for D (5 bases each). This CDR3 has 15 residues. V lost 1 base and J lost 2, with 11 bases in between. Germline values: CDR1 SGHRS, CDR2 YFSETQ.

In its sample, this clonotype was seen many times. One end of the junction varies from germline; a read error may be responsible. The CDR3 reads CASSLADYEQYF. In nucleotides, the CDR3 is TGCGCCAGCAGCTTGGCCGACTACGAGCAGTACTTC. V and J are TRBV7-9 and TRBJ2-7; no firm D call. Per germline, CDR1 SEHNR and CDR2 FQNEAQ (reference sequence). The CDR3 consists of 12 residues.

This clonotype was seen many times. CDR3 in DNA: TGTGCCAGTAAACTTGGGGGTCGTAATTCACCCCTCCACTTT. This gives the protein CASKLGGRNSPLHF. The chain couples TRBV28 to TRBJ1-6, with D tentatively TRBD1 (5 bases). Germline CDR1 is MDHEN and CDR2 is SYDVKM. Between the trimmed V and J ends, which lost 9 bases and 6 bases, there was a span of 15 bases. This CDR3 is 14 amino acids long.

A word on this clonotype: This likely comes from a read error, as the CDR3 has no conserved phenylalanine or tryptophan at its end. The J gene is TRBJ2-5, the V gene TRBV6-1; the D gene is possibly TRBD2 (5 bases). Germline V gene lookup returns CDR1 MNHNS and CDR2 SASEGT. Trimming took 6 bases from V and 5 from J, leaving 16 bases between them. The CDR3 loop spans 14 amino acids. CDR3 sequence (DNA): TGTGCCAGCAGACTACCCTTCGGGATCGAGACCCAGTACCTC. This gives the protein CASRLPFGIETQYL.

In its sample, this clonotype was seen many times. The rearrangement links TRBV7-2 to TRBJ2-1, with D unclear. Trimming pared 0 bases from V and 8 bases from J, leaving 11 bases between. This CDR3 is 14 amino acids long. From germline, CDR1 is SGHTA and CDR2 FQGNSA. CDR3 DNA: TGTGCCAGCAGCTTAGCCACAGCAATCGATGAGCAGTTCTTC. Encoded protein: CASSLATAIDEQFF.

This clonotype was counted only a few times. This chain links TRBV7-9 with TRBJ2-3; 9 nucleotides agree with TRBD1. Unmatched junction bases numbered 4, after V lost 5 bases and J lost 4 bases. CDR3 length: 14 amino acids. Per the germline V gene, CDR1 is SEHNR and CDR2 is FQNEAQ (reference sequence). CDR3 sequence reads: CASSHRGQADTQYF. The CDR3 nucleotides read TGTGCCAGCAGCCACAGGGGGCAGGCAGATACGCAGTATTTT.

Ten or more counts support this clonotype. This chain joins TRBV28 and TRBJ2-4, with D perhaps matching TRBD1 or TRBD2 (5 bases each). Trimming shortened V by 3 bases and J by 0 bases, and 12 bases separated the two germline ends. Germline CDR1 reads MDHEN; CDR2 reads SYDVKM. The CDR3 length is 16 residues. In nucleotides, the CDR3 is TGTGCCAGCAGTTTTCCCGGGGCCAAAGCCAAAAACATTCAGTACTTC. It translates to CASSFPGAKAKNIQYF.

This clonotype was counted between two and nine times. This rearrangement joins TRBV19 to TRBJ2-7, with D perhaps TRBD1 or TRBD2 (6 bases each). The CDR3 contains 14 residues. Germline V gene sequence: CDR1 LNHDA, CDR2 SQIVND (reference sequence). V dropped 6 bases and J dropped 9 bases, with 21 bases sitting between them. The CDR3 region is CASRESGQSGRQYF. CDR3 sequence (DNA): TGTGCCAGTAGGGAATCAGGACAGTCCGGGAGGCAGTACTTC.

This clonotype was detected many times. The rearrangement links TRBV12-3 or TRBV12-4 to TRBJ2-2; D unresolved. Trimming left V 5 bases short and J 1 base short, with 11 bases between. The CDR3 is 15 amino acids. The CDR3 bases are TGTGCCAGCAGTCTCCGCGCCCAGAACACCGGGGAGCTGTTTTTT. Translation: CASSLRAQNTGELFF.

This clonotype was picked up a small number of times. The V gene is TRBV19, the J gene TRBJ2-2; no clear D. The CDR3 sequence is 16 residues long. CDR1 is LNHDA, CDR2 SQIVND, per germline (reference sequence). V gave up 3 bases and J gave up 4 bases, with 15 bases separating them. The CDR3 DNA follows: TGTGCCAGTAGTATTAAGGCAGCCGCCGGCACCGGGGAGCTGTTTTTT. It yields the protein CASSIKAAAGTGELFF.

This rearrangement joins TRBV5-1 to TRBJ2-5, with TRBD2 identical over 8 bases. With 4 bases clipped from V and 1 base from J, the junction kept 9 bases outside the gene matches. Germline CDR1 reads SGHRS; CDR2 reads YFSETQ. The CDR3 is 16 amino acids. CDR3 protein: CASSPEGSGAQETQYF. For the CDR3, the DNA is TGCGCCAGCAGCCCGGAGGGTAGCGGGGCCCAAGAGACCCAGTACTTC.

This clonotype was seen many times. The V gene is TRBV12-3 or TRBV12-4, the J gene TRBJ2-7, with 8 positions matching TRBD2. This CDR3 has 15 residues. With V trimmed by 7 bases and J by 2 bases, 10 bases remained unmatched. The CDR3 reads CASTSSGKRTYEQYF. For the CDR3, the DNA is TGTGCCAGCACCAGTAGCGGGAAGAGGACCTACGAGCAGTACTTC.

Ten or more counts support this clonotype. The chain carries TRBV11-1 and TRBJ2-5; TRBD1 matches 9 bases. Trimming took 5 bases from V and 5 from J; bases not matched to a gene: 6. Germline assignment: CDR1 SGHAT and CDR2 FQDESV (reference sequence). The CDR3 is made up of 14 amino acids. The CDR3, as DNA: TGTGCCAGCAGCAGGACAGGGGCCCAGGAGACCCAGTACTTC. It specifies CASSRTGAQETQYF.

This clonotype occurred many times. The chain employs TRBV6-2 or TRBV6-3 and TRBJ2-3; TRBD2 aligns across 10 bases. J was trimmed by 7 bases and V by 6 bases; bases with no gene match: 10. Germline CDR1 reads MNHEY; CDR2 reads SVGEGT. The CDR3 has 15 amino acids. The CDR3 bases are TGTGCCAGCAGGCCGCGGGAACTAGCGGGATATACGCAGTATTTT. It translates to CASRPRELAGYTQYF.

This clonotype was observed at least ten times. The chain uses TRBV10-3 and TRBJ1-2; D is ambiguous. Germline CDR1 ENHRY, CDR2 SYGVKD. The CDR3 contains 13 residues. Trimming removed 6 bases at V and 2 bases at J, with 10 bases between. The CDR3: CAISSLANYGYTF. The CDR3 bases are TGTGCCATCAGCTCCCTGGCAAACTATGGCTACACCTTC.

This clonotype was observed many times. CDR3 amino acids: CASSPLGEGTRNTGELFF. CDR3 DNA sequence: TGTGCCAGCAGCCCCCTCGGGGAGGGGACAAGGAACACCGGGGAGCTGTTTTTT. The chain recombines TRBV3-1 with TRBJ2-2; tentatively, D is TRBD2 (7 bases). V was shortened by 4 bases and J by 1 base, with 19 bases between the two germline ends. CDR3 size: 18 residues. Germline V gene data show CDR1 as LGHDT and CDR2 as YNNKEL (reference sequence).

This clonotype was detected a few times. The genes are TRBV6-1 and TRBJ2-3; the D is unclear. CDR1 is MNHNS, CDR2 SASEGT, per germline. The CDR3 covers 15 residues. Deletions cut 6 bases from V and 1 base from J, with 14 bases between. CDR3 bases: TGTGCCAGCAGGGTTTTGAACTCGGGCACAGATACGCAGTATTTT. It codes for CASRVLNSGTDTQYF.

Details on this clonotype: This clone may be a read error of a much larger clone one base away. This likely comes from a read error, as the CDR3 has no conserved phenylalanine or tryptophan at its end. V and J are TRBV7-2 and TRBJ1-3; D is unclear. The ends were cut back, 5 bases at V and 2 bases at J, with 10 bases in the middle. The length of the CDR3 is 14 residues. From germline, CDR1 is SGHTA and CDR2 FQGNSA. The CDR3 region is CASSPREAGNTIYS. The CDR3 DNA follows: TGTGCCAGCAGCCCAAGGGAGGCTGGAAACACCATATATTCT.

J is TRBJ2-4 and V is TRBV29-1; 7 positions match TRBD2. CDR3 length: 17 residues. CDR1 is SQVTM and CDR2 is ANQGSEA in the germline V gene. The V gene end was trimmed by 0 bases and the J gene end by 5 bases; junction bases not matched to a gene: 13. This CDR3 reads CSVEDRLAEGSQNIQYF. The CDR3, as DNA: TGCAGCGTTGAAGATCGGCTAGCGGAGGGGAGCCAAAACATTCAGTACTTC.

In the case of this clonotype: One end of the junction fails to match germline, which may point to a read error. V is TRBV7-9 and J is TRBJ1-2; 9 bases fit TRBD1. The CDR3 sequence is 15 residues long. The germline CDR1 and CDR2 sequences are SEHNR and FQNEAQ (reference sequence). This CDR3 reads CASRPKGQGGYGYIF. The CDR3 nucleotides read TGTGCCAGCAGACCCAAGGGACAGGGCGGATATGGCTACATCTTC.

This clonotype was detected ten times or more. This chain uses TRBV28 with TRBJ2-1; weak D call: TRBD2 (6 bases). Germline CDR1 is MDHEN and CDR2 is SYDVKM. The V gene lost 5 bases and the J gene lost 4 bases, with 15 bases spanning the gap. CDR3 size: 15 residues. Here the CDR3 reads CASSGGVLGYNEQFF. CDR3 in DNA: TGTGCCAGCAGTGGAGGGGTCCTCGGGTACAATGAGCAGTTCTTC.

This clonotype has only a few counts. The V call is TRBV13, the J call TRBJ1-4; TRBD1 aligns across 11 bases. In germline, CDR1 is PRHDT, CDR2 FYEKMQ (reference sequence). With V trimmed by 5 bases and J by 7 bases, 6 bases remained unmatched. The CDR3 spans 15 residues. CDR3 region: CASSPRTGGPEKLFF. The CDR3 DNA is TGTGCCAGCAGCCCAAGGACAGGGGGCCCTGAAAAACTGTTTTTT.

This clonotype was counted only a few times. V is TRBV7-3 and J is TRBJ2-1; TRBD2 agrees at 8 bases. Trimming removed 5 bases from V and 11 bases from J; junction bases left unmatched: 14. Germline V lookup: CDR1 SGHTA, CDR2 FQGTGA. This CDR3 has 15 amino acids. CDR3 sequence: CASSPGTSRGVKQFF. Written as DNA, the CDR3 is TGTGCCAGCAGCCCGGGGACTAGTCGGGGGGTAAAGCAGTTCTTC.

This clonotype has just a few counts. The CDR3 coding sequence is TGTGCCAGTAGTCCGGGACCAAGGTTGGAACTGAACACCGGGGAGCTGTTTTTT. This sequence encodes CASSPGPRLELNTGELFF. This chain connects TRBV19 to TRBJ2-2, with D perhaps assigned TRBD1 or TRBD2 (5 bases each). This CDR3 has 18 residues. CDR1 is LNHDA and CDR2 is SQIVND in the germline V gene (reference sequence). Trimming stripped 5 bases from V and 1 base from J, with 20 bases between.

This clonotype was detected ten times or more. The chain couples TRBV11-2 to TRBJ2-5, with 10 bases matching TRBD2. The CDR3 sequence is 16 residues long. With V trimmed by 2 bases and J by 2 bases, 5 bases remained unmatched. CDR1 and CDR2 (germline): SGHAT, FQNNGV. The CDR3 region is CASSLLGLAEQETQYF. CDR3 nucleotides: TGTGCCAGCAGCTTACTTGGACTAGCGGAGCAAGAGACCCAGTACTTC.